This entry describes one TCR beta chain. Germline-derived CDR1 and CDR2 are SEHNR and FQNEAQ (reference sequence). The germline V and J ends were trimmed by 5 bases and 1 base, with 16 bases remaining between them. The CDR3 has 16 amino acids. This entry belongs to a study of blood T cells in healthy people across ages. The authors ran a second PCR of about 6 to 11 cycles using a sample-barcoded 5' primer and a J-beta primer mix. TCRdb re-analysed the 5' RACE reads in MiXCR, keeping a single row per CDR3 protein. The sample contains roughly 730,000 distinct CDR3 sequences, roughly three fifths of which appear only once.

The receptor's source is a man aged 40-49 years in good health. What was sequenced was blood. The rearrangement links TRBV7-9 to TRBJ2-3, with a weak D call TRBD2 (5 bases). CDR3 loop: CASSPPWGEGTDTQYF. For the CDR3, the DNA is TGTGCCAGCAGCCCTCCGTGGGGAGAAGGCACAGATACGCAGTATTTT.